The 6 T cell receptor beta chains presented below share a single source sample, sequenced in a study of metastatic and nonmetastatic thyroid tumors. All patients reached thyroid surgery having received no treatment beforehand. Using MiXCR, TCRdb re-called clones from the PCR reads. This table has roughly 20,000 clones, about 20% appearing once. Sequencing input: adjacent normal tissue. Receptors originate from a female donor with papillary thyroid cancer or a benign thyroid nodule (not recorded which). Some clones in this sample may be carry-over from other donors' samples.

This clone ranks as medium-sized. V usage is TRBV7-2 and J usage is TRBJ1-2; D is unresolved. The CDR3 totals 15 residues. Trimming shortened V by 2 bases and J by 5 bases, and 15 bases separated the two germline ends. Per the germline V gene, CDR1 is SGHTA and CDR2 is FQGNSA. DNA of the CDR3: TGTGCCAGCAGCTTATCCCCCCCCCCCGGTTATGGCTACACCTTC. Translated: CASSLSPPPGYGYTF.

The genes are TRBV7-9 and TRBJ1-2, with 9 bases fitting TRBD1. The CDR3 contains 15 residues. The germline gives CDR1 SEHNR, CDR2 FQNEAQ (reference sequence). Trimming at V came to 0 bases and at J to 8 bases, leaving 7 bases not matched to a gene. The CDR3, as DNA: TGTGCCAGCAGCTTAGCCGGGGACAGGGCATACGGCTACACCTTC. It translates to CASSLAGDRAYGYTF.

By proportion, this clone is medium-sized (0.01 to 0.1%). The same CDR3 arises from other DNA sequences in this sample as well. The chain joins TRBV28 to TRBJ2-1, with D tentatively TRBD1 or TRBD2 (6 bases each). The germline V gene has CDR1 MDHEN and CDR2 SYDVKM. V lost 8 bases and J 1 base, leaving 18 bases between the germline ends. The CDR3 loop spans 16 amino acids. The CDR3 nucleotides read TGTGCCAGCCCTCCTCGGGGGCGGGTATCCTACAATGAGCAGTTCTTC. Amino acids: CASPPRGRVSYNEQFF.

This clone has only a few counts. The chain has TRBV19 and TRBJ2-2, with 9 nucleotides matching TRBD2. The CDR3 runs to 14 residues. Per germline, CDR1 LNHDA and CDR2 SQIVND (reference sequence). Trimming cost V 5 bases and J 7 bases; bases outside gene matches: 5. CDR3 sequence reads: CASSWASGDGELFF. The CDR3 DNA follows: TGTGCCAGTAGTTGGGCTAGCGGGGACGGGGAGCTGTTTTTT.

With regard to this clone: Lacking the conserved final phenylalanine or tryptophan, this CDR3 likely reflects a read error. The CDR3 nucleotides are TGTGCCAGCAGAGCCGGGACAGGGAGCTCCTACGAGCAGTACATC. It translates to CASRAGTGSSYEQYI. The J gene is TRBJ2-7, the V gene TRBV6-1; 9 bases map to TRBD1. Germline lookup yields CDR1 MNHNS and CDR2 SASEGT. With V trimmed by 6 bases and J by 0 bases, 6 bases remained unmatched. The CDR3 length is 15 residues.

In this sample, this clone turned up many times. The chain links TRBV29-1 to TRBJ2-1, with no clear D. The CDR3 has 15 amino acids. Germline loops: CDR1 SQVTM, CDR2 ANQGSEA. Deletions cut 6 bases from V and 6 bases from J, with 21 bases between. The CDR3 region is CSVPIGWRISNEQFF. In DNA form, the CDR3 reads TGCAGCGTCCCGATAGGGTGGCGGATCAGCAATGAGCAGTTCTTC.